These T cell receptor beta chains were read from a single sample in a study of T cell changes during pregnancy in multiple sclerosis. Using immunoSEQ multiplex PCR, the repertoire was profiled, and TCRdb retains in-frame clones only, with some absent. The sample has around 40,000 clones, around nine tenths seen once. Specimen: CD4+ T cells from peripheral blood mononuclear cells, collected in the second trimester of pregnancy. The receptors come from a female donor with multiple sclerosis, enrolled in a pregnancy study. The CDR3 runs from the conserved cysteine through the conserved F or W. A D gene is named only where the DNA matches it firmly. Clone size is stated in some rows and not others, as once, few, many or a class when expanded.

J | V | size | D | CDR3 | DNA
TRBJ2-3 | TRBV7-9 | . | TRBD2 | CASSSSGSTDTQYF | TGTGCCAGCAGCTCTAGCGGAAGCACAGATACGCAGTATTTT
TRBJ2-1 | TRBV27 | . | TRBD1 | CASSLAGTGVSYNEQFF | TGTGCCAGCAGTTTAGCCGGGACAGGAGTTTCCTACAATGAGCAGTTCTTC
TRBJ1-1 | TRBV6-6 | . | TRBD1 | CASSRQGSNTEAFF | TGTGCCAGCAGTAGACAGGGGTCGAACACTGAAGCTTTCTTT
TRBJ2-7 | TRBV9 | . | TRBD2 | CASSPSTSGPYEQYF | TGTGCCAGCAGCCCGTCGACTAGCGGGCCCTACGAGCAGTACTTC
TRBJ2-3 | TRBV11-2 | once | TRBD2 | CASSLAGSDGTDTQYF | TGTGCCAGCAGCCTAGCGGGATCGGACGGCACAGATACGCAGTATTTT
TRBJ2-1 | TRBV15 | . | . | CATSRARGNEQFF | TGTGCCACCAGCAGGGCCAGGGGAAATGAGCAGTTCTTC
TRBJ1-1 | TRBV7-9 | . | . | CASSLAAGPLANTEAFF | TGTGCCAGCAGCTTAGCGGCAGGCCCCCTTGCAAACACTGAAGCTTTCTTT
TRBJ1-5 | TRBV6-1 | . | . | CASSEGTGFGNQPQHF | TGTGCCAGCAGTGAAGGCACAGGGTTTGGCAATCAGCCCCAGCATTTT
TRBJ2-7 | TRBV4-2 | . | . | CASSPDKTYEQYF | TGTGCCAGCAGCCCTGACAAGACCTACGAGCAGTACTTC
TRBJ2-2 | TRBV7-3 | few | . | CASSPRGGAGLNTGELFF | TGTGCCAGCAGCCCGAGAGGGGGGGCGGGACTGAACACCGGGGAGCTGTTTTTT
TRBJ1-4 | TRBV2 | . | TRBD1 | CAIQYRGRVTNEKLFF | TGTGCCATCCAATACAGGGGGCGCGTCACTAATGAAAAACTGTTTTTT
TRBJ1-2 | TRBV19 | . | TRBD1 | CASSPGQYYGYTF | TGTGCCAGTAGTCCGGGACAGTACTATGGCTACACCTTC
TRBJ1-5 | TRBV25-1 | . | . | CASSEWGRNQPQHF | TGTGCCAGCAGTGAATGGGGGCGGAATCAGCCCCAGCATTTT
TRBJ2-2 | TRBV18 | once | TRBD2 | CASSPRRESGELFF | TGTGCCAGCTCACCCCGGCGGGAGTCCGGGGAGCTGTTTTTT
TRBJ1-2 | TRBV27 | . | . | CASSPRGLGYGYTF | TGTGCCAGCAGTCCCAGGGGTTTGGGCTATGGCTACACCTTC
TRBJ2-1 | TRBV7-9 | . | TRBD2 | CASSLRLAGEGEQFF | TGTGCCAGCAGCTTACGCCTAGCGGGGGAGGGGGAGCAGTTCTTC
TRBJ1-2 | TRBV7-8 | . | . | CASSWPDRSYGYTF | TGTGCCAGCAGCTGGCCTGACCGGAGCTATGGCTACACCTTC
TRBJ2-7 | TRBV6-1 | . | TRBD2 | CASRTLAGASYEQYF | TGTGCCAGCAGAACTCTAGCGGGAGCCTCCTACGAGCAGTACTTC
TRBJ1-2 | TRBV10-1 | . | . | CASRAGHNYGYTF | TGCGCCAGCAGGGCAGGCCATAACTATGGCTACACCTTC
TRBJ2-7 | TRBV5-1 | . | TRBD1 | CASSLGTGGHEQYF | TGCGCCAGCAGCCTCGGGACAGGGGGCCACGAGCAGTACTTC
TRBJ2-5 | TRBV20-1 | . | . | CSADSQETQYF | TGCAGTGCCGACAGTCAAGAGACCCAGTACTTC
TRBJ2-5 | TRBV5-1 | once | . | CASSLGLGRAWETQYF | TGCGCCAGCAGCTTGGGTCTCGGCAGGGCATGGGAGACCCAGTACTTC
TRBJ2-2 | TRBV25-1 | . | TRBD1 | CASSGYRGTGELFF | TGTGCCAGCAGTGGCTACAGGGGCACCGGGGAGCTGTTTTTT
TRBJ1-2 | TRBV7-9 | . | TRBD1 | CASSLAGGQSNYGYTF | TGTGCCAGCAGCTTAGCGGGGGGACAGTCTAACTATGGCTACACCTTC